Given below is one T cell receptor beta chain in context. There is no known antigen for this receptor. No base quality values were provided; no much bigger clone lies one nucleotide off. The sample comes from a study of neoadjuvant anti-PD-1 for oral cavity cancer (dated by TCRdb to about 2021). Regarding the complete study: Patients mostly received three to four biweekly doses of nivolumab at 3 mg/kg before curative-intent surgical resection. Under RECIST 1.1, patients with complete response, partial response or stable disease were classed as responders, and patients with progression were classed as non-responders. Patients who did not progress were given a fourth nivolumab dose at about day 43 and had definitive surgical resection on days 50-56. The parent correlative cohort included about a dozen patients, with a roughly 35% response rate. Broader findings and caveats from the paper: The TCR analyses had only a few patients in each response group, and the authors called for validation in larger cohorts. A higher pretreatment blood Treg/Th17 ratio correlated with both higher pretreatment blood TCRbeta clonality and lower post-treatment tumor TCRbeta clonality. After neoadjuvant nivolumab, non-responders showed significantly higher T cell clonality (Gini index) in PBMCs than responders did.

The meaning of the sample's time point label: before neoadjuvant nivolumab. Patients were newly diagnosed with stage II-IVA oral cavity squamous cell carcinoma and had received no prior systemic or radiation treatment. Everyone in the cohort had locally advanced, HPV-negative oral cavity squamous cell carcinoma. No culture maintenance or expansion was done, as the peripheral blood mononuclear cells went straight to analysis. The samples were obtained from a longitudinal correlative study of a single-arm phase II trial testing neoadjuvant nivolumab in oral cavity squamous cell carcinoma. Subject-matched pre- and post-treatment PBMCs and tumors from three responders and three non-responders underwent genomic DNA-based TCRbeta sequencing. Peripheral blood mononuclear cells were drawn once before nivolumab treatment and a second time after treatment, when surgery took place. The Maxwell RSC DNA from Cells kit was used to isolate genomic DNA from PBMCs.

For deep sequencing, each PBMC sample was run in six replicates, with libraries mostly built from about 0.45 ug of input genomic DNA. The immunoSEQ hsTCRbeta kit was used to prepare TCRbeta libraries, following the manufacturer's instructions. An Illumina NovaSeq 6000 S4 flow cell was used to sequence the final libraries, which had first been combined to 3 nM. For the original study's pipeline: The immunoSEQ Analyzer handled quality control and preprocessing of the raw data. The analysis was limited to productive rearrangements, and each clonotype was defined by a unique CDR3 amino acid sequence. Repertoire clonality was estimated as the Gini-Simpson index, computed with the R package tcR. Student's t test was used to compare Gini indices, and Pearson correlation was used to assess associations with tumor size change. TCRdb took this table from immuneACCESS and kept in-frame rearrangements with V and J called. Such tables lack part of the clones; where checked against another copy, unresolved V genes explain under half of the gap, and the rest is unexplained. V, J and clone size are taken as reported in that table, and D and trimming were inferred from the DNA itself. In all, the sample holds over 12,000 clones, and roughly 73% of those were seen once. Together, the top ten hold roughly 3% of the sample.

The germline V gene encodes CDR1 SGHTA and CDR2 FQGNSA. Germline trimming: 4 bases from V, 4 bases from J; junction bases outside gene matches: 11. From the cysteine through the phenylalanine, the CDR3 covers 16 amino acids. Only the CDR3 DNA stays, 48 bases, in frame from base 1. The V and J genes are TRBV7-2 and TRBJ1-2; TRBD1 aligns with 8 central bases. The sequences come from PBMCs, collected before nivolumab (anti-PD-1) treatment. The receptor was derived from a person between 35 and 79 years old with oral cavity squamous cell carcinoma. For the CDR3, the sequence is CASSSDRTGPTYGYTF. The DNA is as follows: TGTGCCAGCAGCTCCGACCGGACAGGGCCCACCTATGGCTACACCTTC.